The 11 T cell receptor beta chains listed next were all sequenced from one sample in a study of T-cell reconstitution after alpha-beta-depleted transplantation in children. Unique molecular identifiers tagged the TCRbeta library. TCRdb used MiXCR to reprocess the PCR reads, holding one entry per CDR3 protein. The sample holds hundreds of thousands of distinct CDR3 sequences, around 7.7% seen once. Sequencing was performed on PBMCs, mostly from graft donor cells, taken 360 days after TCRalphabeta/CD19-depleted stem cell transplant. These receptors came from a male patient aged 2-15 years who had a stem cell transplant for acute myeloid leukemia, so the T cells may come from the graft donor.

This clonotype came up many times. The chain couples TRBV20-1 to TRBJ2-5, with D tentatively TRBD1 (8 bases). In germline, CDR1 is DFQATT, CDR2 SNEGSKA (reference sequence). CDR3 length: 15 residues. The V gene lost 2 bases and the J gene lost 2 bases, with 15 bases spanning the gap. The CDR3 nucleotides are TGCAGTGCTAGATATGACAGGGGACTACAAGAGACCCAGTACTTC. This codes for CSARYDRGLQETQYF.

The chain recombines TRBV20-1 with TRBJ2-1, with 9 bases lining up with TRBD2. The V and J ends lost 3 bases and 0 bases, in that order; junction bases with no gene match: 6. Germline CDR1 and CDR2: DFQATT and SNEGSKA (reference sequence). CDR3 length: 16 amino acids. CDR3 coding DNA: TGCAGTGCTAGTGCTAGCGGGACAAGCTCCTACAATGAGCAGTTCTTC. Protein: CSASASGTSSYNEQFF.

This chain links TRBV20-1 with TRBJ2-5; D not resolved. CDR1 is DFQATT and CDR2 is SNEGSKA in the germline V gene (reference sequence). V was shortened by 5 bases and J by 1 base, with 11 bases between the two germline ends. CDR3 length: 13 residues. In DNA form, the CDR3 reads TGCAGTGCTTTTTCACGCCTCCAAGAGACCCAGTACTTC. This translates into CSAFSRLQETQYF.

This clonotype was counted at least ten times. The chain combines TRBV12-3 or TRBV12-4 with TRBJ2-7; D remains ambiguous. The length of the CDR3 is 15 residues. Trimming removed 7 bases at V and 6 bases at J, with 22 bases between. The CDR3 reads CASTRYSGSKGEQYF. The CDR3 DNA is TGTGCCAGCACCCGATATTCCGGGTCAAAAGGCGAGCAGTACTTC.

This clonotype was seen only a few times. This chain connects TRBV12-3 or TRBV12-4 to TRBJ2-1; tentative D call: TRBD2 (5 bases). V was clipped by 6 bases and J by 0 bases, with 12 bases between them. This CDR3 has 15 residues. The CDR3 DNA is TGTGCCAGCAGCCCCCGGGGTAGCTCCTACAATGAGCAGTTCTTC. Residues: CASSPRGSSYNEQFF.

The CDR3 spells CASSSGGGYYNEQFF. CDR3 nucleotide sequence: TGCGCCAGCAGCTCCGGTGGGGGGTACTACAATGAGCAGTTCTTC. This sequence joins TRBV5-1 and TRBJ2-1; the D gene is possibly TRBD2 (6 bases). This CDR3 region has 15 residues. The V gene lost 3 bases and the J gene lost 3 bases, with 13 bases spanning the gap. CDR1 SGHRS and CDR2 YFSETQ come from the germline V gene.

This clonotype was recorded a few times. CDR3 residues: CSVRPQGTYEQYF. The CDR3 DNA follows: TGCAGCGTTAGACCCCAGGGGACGTACGAGCAGTACTTC. The V and J genes are TRBV29-1 and TRBJ2-7, with TRBD1 as a possible D gene (6 bases). This CDR3 has 13 residues. The V end lost 5 bases, the J end lost 4 bases, and 15 bases lay between the germline ends. Germline V gene lookup returns CDR1 SQVTM and CDR2 ANQGSEA.

Ten or more counts support this clonotype. This chain connects TRBV24-1 to TRBJ2-5, with a weak D call TRBD2 (6 bases). The CDR3 loop spans 15 amino acids. Trimming removed 4 bases from V and 2 bases from J, with 13 bases in between. Per germline, CDR1 KGHDR and CDR2 SFDVKD. The CDR3 sequence: CATSDYVAGQETQYF. The CDR3 nucleotides are TGTGCCACCAGTGACTACGTGGCGGGGCAAGAGACCCAGTACTTC.

This sequence joins TRBV5-5 and TRBJ2-1; TRBD2 matches at 14 bases. Germline-derived CDR1 and CDR2 are SGHKS and YYEKEE (reference sequence). The CDR3 contains 15 residues. Losses at the gene ends were 6 bases for V and 8 bases for J; bases not matched to a gene: 7. CDR3 nucleotides: TGTGCCAGCATCCCACCGGGACTAGCGGGAGATGAGCAGTTCTTC. Its translation is CASIPPGLAGDEQFF.

The chain carries TRBV12-3 or TRBV12-4 and TRBJ1-2; TRBD1 is a possible D gene (6 bases). V was clipped by 0 bases and J by 5 bases, with 10 bases between them. This CDR3 spans 14 amino acids. Here the CDR3 reads CASSLAARGYGYTF. The CDR3 DNA follows: TGTGCCAGCAGTTTAGCTGCCAGGGGTTATGGCTACACCTTC.

The sample holds a few counts of this clonotype. The chain couples TRBV7-2 to TRBJ2-2; D is unresolved. The CDR3 has 14 residues. Trimming took 2 bases from V and 1 from J, leaving 5 bases between them. CDR1 is SGHTA, CDR2 FQGNSA, per germline. CDR3: CASSLHRNTGELFF. CDR3 DNA sequence: TGTGCCAGCAGCTTACACCGGAACACCGGGGAGCTGTTTTTT.